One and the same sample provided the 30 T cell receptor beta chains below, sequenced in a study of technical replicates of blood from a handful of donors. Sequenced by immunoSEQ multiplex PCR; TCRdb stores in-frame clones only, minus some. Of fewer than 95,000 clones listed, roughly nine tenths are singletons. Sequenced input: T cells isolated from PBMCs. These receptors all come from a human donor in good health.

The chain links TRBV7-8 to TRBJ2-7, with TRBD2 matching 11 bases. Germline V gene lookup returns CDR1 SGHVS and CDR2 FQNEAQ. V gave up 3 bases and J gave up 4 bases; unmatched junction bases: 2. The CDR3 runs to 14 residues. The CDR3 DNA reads TGTGCCAGCAGCTTCGGGACTAGCGGTTACGAGCAGTACTTC. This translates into CASSFGTSGYEQYF.

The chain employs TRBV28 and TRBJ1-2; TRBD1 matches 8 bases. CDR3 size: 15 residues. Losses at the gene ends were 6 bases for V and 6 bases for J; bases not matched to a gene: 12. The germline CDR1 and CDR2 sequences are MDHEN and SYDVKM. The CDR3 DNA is TGTGCCAGCAGCCAACCCCCGGACAGGGTTAATGGCTACACCTTC. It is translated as CASSQPPDRVNGYTF.

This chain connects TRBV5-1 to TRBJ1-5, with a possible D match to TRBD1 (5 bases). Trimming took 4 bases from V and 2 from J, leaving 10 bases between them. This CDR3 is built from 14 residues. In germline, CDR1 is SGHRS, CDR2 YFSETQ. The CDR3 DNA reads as TGCGCCAGCAGCGTAGGGGCGGGCAATCAGCCCCAGCATTTT. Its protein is CASSVGAGNQPQHF.

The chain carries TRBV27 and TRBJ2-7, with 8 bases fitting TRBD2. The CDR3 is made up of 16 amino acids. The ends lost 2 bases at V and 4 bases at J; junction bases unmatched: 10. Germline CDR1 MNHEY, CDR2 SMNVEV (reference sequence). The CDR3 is CASSLGPAGGRYEQYF. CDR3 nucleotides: TGTGCCAGCAGTTTAGGTCCGGCGGGAGGTCGGTACGAGCAGTACTTC.

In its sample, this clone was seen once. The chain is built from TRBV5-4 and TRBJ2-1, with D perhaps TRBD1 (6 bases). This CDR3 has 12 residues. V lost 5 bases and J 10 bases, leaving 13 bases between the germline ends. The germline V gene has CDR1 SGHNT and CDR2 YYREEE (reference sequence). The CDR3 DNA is TGTGCCAGCAGTTACACAGGGAACGAGCAGTTCTTC. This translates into CASSYTGNEQFF.

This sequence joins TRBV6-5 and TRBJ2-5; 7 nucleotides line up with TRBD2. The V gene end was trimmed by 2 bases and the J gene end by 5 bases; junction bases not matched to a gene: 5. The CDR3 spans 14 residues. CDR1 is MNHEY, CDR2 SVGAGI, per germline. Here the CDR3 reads CASSYGAGVETQYF. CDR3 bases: TGTGCCAGCAGTTACGGTGCGGGAGTGGAGACCCAGTACTTC.

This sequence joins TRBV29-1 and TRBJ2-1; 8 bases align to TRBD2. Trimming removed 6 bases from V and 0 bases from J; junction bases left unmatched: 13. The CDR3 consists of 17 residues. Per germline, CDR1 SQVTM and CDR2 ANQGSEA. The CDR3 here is CSVIDGGTSGSYNEQFF. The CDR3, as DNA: TGCAGCGTCATTGACGGCGGAACTAGCGGCTCCTACAATGAGCAGTTCTTC.

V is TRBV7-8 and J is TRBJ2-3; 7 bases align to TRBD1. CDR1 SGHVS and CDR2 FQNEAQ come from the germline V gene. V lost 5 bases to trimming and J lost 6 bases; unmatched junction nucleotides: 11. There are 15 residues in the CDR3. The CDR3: CASSDRARPGDTQYF. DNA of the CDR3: TGTGCCAGCAGCGACAGGGCCCGCCCCGGCGATACGCAGTATTTT.

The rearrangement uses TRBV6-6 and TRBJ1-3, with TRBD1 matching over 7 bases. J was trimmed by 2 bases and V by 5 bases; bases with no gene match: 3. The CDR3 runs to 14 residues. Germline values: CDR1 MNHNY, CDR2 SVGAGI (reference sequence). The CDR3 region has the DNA TGTGCCAGCAGTACCGACAGGGCTGGAAACACCATATATTTT. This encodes CASSTDRAGNTIYF.

CDR3 loop: CASSQARGGPYQETQYF. The CDR3 DNA reads TGTGCCAGCAGCCAAGCCCGCGGGGGGCCGTATCAAGAGACCCAGTACTTC. The rearrangement links TRBV4-2 to TRBJ2-5; 8 bases are shared with TRBD2. V lost 1 base and J lost 2; bases outside the gene matches: 9. Germline CDR1 is LGHNA and CDR2 is YNFKEQ. This CDR3 comprises 17 residues.

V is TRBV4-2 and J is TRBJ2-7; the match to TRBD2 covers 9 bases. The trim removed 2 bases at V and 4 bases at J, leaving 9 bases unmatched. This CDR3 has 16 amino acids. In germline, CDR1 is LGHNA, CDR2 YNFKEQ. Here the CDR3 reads CASSQPGLAREYEQYF. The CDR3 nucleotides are TGTGCCAGCAGCCAACCCGGACTAGCGAGAGAATACGAGCAGTACTTC.

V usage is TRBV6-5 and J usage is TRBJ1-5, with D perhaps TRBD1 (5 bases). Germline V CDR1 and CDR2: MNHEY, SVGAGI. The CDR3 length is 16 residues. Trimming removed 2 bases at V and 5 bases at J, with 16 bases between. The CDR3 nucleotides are TGTGCCAGCAGTTACGCCAGCTACAGGCCTTATCAGCCCCAGCATTTT. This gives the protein CASSYASYRPYQPQHF.

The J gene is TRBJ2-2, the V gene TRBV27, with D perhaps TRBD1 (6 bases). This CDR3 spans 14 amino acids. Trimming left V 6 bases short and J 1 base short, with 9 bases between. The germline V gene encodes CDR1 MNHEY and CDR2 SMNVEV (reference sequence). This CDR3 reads CASRPGQNTGELFF. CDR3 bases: TGTGCCAGCAGGCCGGGACAGAACACCGGGGAGCTGTTTTTT.

The CDR3 is CASSFLVGGSYEQYF. The CDR3 bases are TGTGCCAGCAGCTTTCTAGTGGGGGGCTCCTACGAGCAGTACTTC. The chain recombines TRBV2 with TRBJ2-7; perhaps TRBD2 as D (6 bases). The CDR3 spans 15 residues. The V gene lost 6 bases and the J gene lost 0 bases, with 15 bases spanning the gap. Germline V gene sequence: CDR1 SNHLY, CDR2 FYNNEI.

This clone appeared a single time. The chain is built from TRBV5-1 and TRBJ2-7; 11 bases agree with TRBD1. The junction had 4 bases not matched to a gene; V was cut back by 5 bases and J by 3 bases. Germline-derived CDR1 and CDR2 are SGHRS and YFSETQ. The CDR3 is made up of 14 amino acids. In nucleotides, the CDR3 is TGCGCCAGCAGACAAGGGACAGGGGGCTACGAGCAGTACTTC. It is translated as CASRQGTGGYEQYF.

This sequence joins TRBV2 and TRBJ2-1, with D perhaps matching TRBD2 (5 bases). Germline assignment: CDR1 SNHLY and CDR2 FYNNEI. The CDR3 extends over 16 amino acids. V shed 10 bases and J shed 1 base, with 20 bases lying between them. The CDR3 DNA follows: TGTGCCACCTCATCCGGGATCTTATTATCCTACAATGAGCAGTTCTTC. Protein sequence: CATSSGILLSYNEQFF.

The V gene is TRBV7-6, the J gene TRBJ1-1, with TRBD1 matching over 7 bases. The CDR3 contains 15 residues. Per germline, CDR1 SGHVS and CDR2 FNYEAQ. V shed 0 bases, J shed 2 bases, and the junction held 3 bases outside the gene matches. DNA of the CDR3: TGTGCCAGCAGCTTAGCCCGGGACAGCAACACTGAAGCTTTCTTT. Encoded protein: CASSLARDSNTEAFF.

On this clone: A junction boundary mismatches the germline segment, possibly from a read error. The CDR3 DNA follows: TGTGCCAGCATTTACCCCGGACAGGGGAACACCGGGGAGCTGTTTTTT. It translates to CASIYPGQGNTGELFF. This sequence joins TRBV6-8 and TRBJ2-2, with TRBD1 matching over 8 bases. Germline V gives CDR1 MNHGY, CDR2 SAAAGT. This CDR3 has 16 amino acids.

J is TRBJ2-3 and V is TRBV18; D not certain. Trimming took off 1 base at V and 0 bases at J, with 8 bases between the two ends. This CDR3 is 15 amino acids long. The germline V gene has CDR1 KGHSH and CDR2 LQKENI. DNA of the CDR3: TGTGCCAGCTCACCACAGTACTCTAGCACAGATACGCAGTATTTT. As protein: CASSPQYSSTDTQYF. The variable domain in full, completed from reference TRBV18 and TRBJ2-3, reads NAGVMQNPRHLVRRRGQEARLRCSPMKGHSHVYWYRQLPEEGLKFMVYLQKENIIDESGMPKERFSAEFPKEGPSILRIQQVVRGDSAAYFCASSPQYSSTDTQYFGPGTRLTVL.

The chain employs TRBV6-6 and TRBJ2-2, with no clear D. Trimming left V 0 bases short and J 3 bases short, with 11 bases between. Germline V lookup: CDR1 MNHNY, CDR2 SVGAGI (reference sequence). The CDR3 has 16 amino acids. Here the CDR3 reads CASSYSRPGYTGELFF. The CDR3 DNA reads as TGTGCCAGCAGTTACTCGAGGCCCGGATACACCGGGGAGCTGTTTTTT.

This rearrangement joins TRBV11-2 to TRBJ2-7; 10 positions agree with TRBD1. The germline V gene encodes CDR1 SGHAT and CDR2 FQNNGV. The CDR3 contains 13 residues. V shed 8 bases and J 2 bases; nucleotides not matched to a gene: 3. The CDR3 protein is CASRTGGTYEQYF. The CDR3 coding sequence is TGTGCCAGCCGGACAGGGGGGACCTACGAGCAGTACTTC.

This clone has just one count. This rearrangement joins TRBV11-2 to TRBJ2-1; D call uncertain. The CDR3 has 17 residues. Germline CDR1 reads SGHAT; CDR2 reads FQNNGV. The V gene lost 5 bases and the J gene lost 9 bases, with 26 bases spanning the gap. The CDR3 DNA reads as TGTGCCAGCAGCGATCGGGTCTGGCTGTCGTCTTCGAGTGAGCAGTTCTTC. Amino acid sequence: CASSDRVWLSSSSEQFF. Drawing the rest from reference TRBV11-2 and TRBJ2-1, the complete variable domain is EAGVAQSPRYKIIEKRQSVAFWCNPISGHATLYWYQQILGQGPKLLIQFQNNGVVDDSQLPKDRFSAERLKGVDSTLKIQPAKLEDSAVYLCASSDRVWLSSSSEQFFGPGTRLTVL.

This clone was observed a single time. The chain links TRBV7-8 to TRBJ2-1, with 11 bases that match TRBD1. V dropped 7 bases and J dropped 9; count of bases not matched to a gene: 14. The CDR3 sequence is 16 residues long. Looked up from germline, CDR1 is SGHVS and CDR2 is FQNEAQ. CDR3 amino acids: CASTRWVGQGAGEQFF. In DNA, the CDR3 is TGTGCCAGCACCCGATGGGTAGGACAGGGGGCAGGTGAGCAGTTCTTC.

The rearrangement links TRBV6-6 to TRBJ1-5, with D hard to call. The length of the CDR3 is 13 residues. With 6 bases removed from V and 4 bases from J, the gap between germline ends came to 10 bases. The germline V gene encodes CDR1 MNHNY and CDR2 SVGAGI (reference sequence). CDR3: CASSDNSNQPQHF. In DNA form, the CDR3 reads TGTGCCAGCAGCGATAATAGTAATCAGCCCCAGCATTTT.

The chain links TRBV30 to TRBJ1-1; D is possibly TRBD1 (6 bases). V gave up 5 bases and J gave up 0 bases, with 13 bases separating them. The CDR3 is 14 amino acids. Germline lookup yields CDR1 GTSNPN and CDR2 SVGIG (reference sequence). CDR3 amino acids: CAWEPGHLNTEAFF. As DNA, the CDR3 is TGTGCCTGGGAACCGGGACACCTGAACACTGAAGCTTTCTTT.

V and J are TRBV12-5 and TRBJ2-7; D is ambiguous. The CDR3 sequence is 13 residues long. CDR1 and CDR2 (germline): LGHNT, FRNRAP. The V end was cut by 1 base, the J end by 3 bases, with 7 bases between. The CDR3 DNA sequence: TGTGCTAGTGGTTTGGACAGTAACTACGAGCAGTACTTC. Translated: CASGLDSNYEQYF.

The CDR3 loop reads CASSPRGSGANVLTF. In nucleotides, the CDR3 is TGTGCCAGCAGCCCCCGAGGCTCTGGGGCCAACGTCCTGACTTTC. The chain combines TRBV11-3 with TRBJ2-6; D remains ambiguous. The ends were cut back, 5 bases at V and 0 bases at J, with 8 bases in the middle. The CDR3 loop spans 15 amino acids. Looked up from germline, CDR1 is SGHNT and CDR2 is YENEEA. The variable domain in full, completed from reference TRBV11-3 and TRBJ2-6, reads EAGVVQSPRYKIIEKKQPVAFWCNPISGHNTLYWYLQNLGQGPELLIRYENEEAVDDSQLPKDRFSAERLKGVDSTLKIQPAELGDSAVYLCASSPRGSGANVLTFGAGSRLTVL.

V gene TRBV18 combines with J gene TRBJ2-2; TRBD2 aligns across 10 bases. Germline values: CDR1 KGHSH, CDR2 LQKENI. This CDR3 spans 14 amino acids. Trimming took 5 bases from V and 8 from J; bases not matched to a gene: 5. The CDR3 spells CASSSLAGEGELFF. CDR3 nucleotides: TGTGCCAGCTCATCTCTAGCGGGAGAAGGGGAGCTGTTTTTT.

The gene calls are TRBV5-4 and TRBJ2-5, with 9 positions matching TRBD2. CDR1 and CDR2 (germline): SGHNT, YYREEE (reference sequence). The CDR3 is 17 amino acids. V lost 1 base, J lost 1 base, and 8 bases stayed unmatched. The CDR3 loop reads CASSLWEAGGRQETQYF. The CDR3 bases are TGTGCCAGCAGCTTGTGGGAAGCGGGGGGCCGCCAAGAGACCCAGTACTTC.

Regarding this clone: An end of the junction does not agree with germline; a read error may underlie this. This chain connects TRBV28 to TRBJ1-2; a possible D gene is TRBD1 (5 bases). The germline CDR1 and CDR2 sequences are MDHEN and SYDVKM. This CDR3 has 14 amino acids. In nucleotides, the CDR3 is TGTGCCTGCAGCCCAGGGTCGCCATTCTATGGCTACACCTTC. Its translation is CACSPGSPFYGYTF.